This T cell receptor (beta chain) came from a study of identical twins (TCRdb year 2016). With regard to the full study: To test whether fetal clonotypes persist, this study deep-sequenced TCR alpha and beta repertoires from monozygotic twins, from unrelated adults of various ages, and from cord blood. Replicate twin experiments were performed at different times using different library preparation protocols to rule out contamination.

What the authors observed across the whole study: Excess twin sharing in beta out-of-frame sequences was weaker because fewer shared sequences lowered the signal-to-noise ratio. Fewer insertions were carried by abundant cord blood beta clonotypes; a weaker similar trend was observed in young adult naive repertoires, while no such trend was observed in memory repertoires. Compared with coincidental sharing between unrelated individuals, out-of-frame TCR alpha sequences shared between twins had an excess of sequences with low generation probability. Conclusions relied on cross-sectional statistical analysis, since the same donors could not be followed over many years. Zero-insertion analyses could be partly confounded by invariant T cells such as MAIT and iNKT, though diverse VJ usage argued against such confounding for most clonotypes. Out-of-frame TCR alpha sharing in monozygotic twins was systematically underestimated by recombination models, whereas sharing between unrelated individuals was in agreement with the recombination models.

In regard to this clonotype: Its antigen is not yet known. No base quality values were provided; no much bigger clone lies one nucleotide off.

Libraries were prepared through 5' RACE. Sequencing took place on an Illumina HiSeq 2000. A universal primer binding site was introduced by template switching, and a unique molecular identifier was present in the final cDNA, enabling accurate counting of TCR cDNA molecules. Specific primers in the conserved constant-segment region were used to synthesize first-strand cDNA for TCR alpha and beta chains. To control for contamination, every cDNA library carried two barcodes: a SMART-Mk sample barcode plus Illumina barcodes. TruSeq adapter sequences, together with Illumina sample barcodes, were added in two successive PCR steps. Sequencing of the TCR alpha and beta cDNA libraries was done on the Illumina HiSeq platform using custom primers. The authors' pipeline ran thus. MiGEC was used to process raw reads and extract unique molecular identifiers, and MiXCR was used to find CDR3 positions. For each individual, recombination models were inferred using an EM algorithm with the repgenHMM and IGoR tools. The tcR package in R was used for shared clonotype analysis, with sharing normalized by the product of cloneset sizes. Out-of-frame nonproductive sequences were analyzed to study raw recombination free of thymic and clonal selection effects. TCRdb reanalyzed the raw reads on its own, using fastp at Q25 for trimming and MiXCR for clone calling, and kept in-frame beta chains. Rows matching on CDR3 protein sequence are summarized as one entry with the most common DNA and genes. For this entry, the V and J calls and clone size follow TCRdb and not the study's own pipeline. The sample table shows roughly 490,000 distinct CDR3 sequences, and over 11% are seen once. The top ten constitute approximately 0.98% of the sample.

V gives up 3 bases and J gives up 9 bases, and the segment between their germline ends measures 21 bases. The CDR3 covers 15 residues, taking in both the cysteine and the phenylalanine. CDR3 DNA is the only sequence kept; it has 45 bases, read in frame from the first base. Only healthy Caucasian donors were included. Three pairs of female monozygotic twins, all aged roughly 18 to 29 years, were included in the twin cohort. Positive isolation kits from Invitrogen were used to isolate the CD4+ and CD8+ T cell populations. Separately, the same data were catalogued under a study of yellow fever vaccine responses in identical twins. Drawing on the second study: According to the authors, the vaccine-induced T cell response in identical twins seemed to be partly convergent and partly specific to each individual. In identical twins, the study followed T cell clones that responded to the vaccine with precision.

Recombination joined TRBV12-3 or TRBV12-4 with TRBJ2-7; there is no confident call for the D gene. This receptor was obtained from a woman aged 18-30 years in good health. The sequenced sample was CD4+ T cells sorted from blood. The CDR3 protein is CASSFYGMGSTRQYF. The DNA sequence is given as TGTGCCAGCAGTTTTTACGGCATGGGTTCTACGAGGCAGTACTTC.